These 18 T cell receptor beta chains were all obtained from the same sample, sequenced in a study of cytomegalovirus exposure and HLA in healthy donors. Researchers ran the PCR with 60 Vbeta and 13 Jbeta primers. Here immunoSEQ multiplex PCR was the method, and the copy in TCRdb shows in-frame clones only, minus some. The table lists about 93,000 clones, over 75% of them singletons. The sequencing input was PBMCs. The receptors were gathered from a man between 45 and 60 years old in good health and CMV-seronegative.

The chain carries TRBV6-6 and TRBJ1-2; 7 bases agree with TRBD1. After removal of 1 base from V and 3 bases from J, the junction contained 5 bases not matched to a gene. This CDR3 comprises 15 residues. Germline CDR1 is MNHNY and CDR2 is SVGAGI (reference sequence). This CDR3 is CASSYFAGQDYGYTF. The DNA of the CDR3 is TGTGCCAGCAGTTACTTTGCCGGACAGGACTATGGCTACACCTTC.

This clone was seen just once. CDR3 in DNA: TGTGCCAGCAGCTTAGAGGGGACTAGCGGGAGATGGTACGAGCAGTACTTC. Translation: CASSLEGTSGRWYEQYF. The rearrangement uses TRBV7-2 and TRBJ2-7, with TRBD2 matching 14 bases. Germline CDR1 reads SGHTA; CDR2 reads FQGNSA. The CDR3 length is 17 residues. V trimming: 1 base; J trimming: 4 bases; junction bases outside the gene matches: 6.

This clone was recorded once. The J gene is TRBJ1-1, the V gene TRBV18, with a tentative D call TRBD1 (6 bases). The CDR3 is 16 residues long. Germline V gene lookup returns CDR1 KGHSH and CDR2 LQKENI. Between the trimmed V and J ends, which lost 5 bases and 0 bases, there was a span of 16 bases. CDR3 sequence (DNA): TGTGCCAGCTCATCATTCGGGGGGGCCTTGAACACTGAAGCTTTCTTT. Translating it yields CASSSFGGALNTEAFF.

The rearrangement uses TRBV7-9 and TRBJ1-2; D is unresolved. The CDR3 covers 14 residues. Trimming removed 3 bases from V and 7 bases from J, with 15 bases in between. Looked up from germline, CDR1 is SEHNR and CDR2 is FQNEAQ (reference sequence). The CDR3 loop reads CASSFGEVGRGYTF. In DNA form, the CDR3 reads TGTGCCAGCAGCTTCGGGGAAGTAGGCCGTGGCTACACCTTC.

Here the CDR3 reads CASSTAPQGSTNEKLFF. CDR3 sequence (DNA): TGTGCCAGCAGCACAGCGCCCCAGGGTAGTACTAATGAAAAACTGTTTTTT. The V and J genes are TRBV7-8 and TRBJ1-4; D perhaps matches TRBD1 (5 bases). V dropped 5 bases and J dropped 2 bases, with 18 bases sitting between them. The CDR3 covers 17 residues. The germline V gene has CDR1 SGHVS and CDR2 FQNEAQ.

This clone was detected only a few times. This chain joins TRBV5-4 and TRBJ2-7; TRBD2 aligns across 12 bases. CDR3 length: 16 amino acids. Trimming cost V 4 bases and J 5 bases; bases outside gene matches: 10. Per germline, CDR1 SGHNT and CDR2 YYREEE (reference sequence). This chain's CDR3 is CASSIRTSGTINEQYF. The CDR3 DNA follows: TGTGCCAGCAGCATACGGACTAGCGGGACCATCAACGAGCAGTACTTC.

The rearrangement joins TRBV28 to TRBJ2-7, with TRBD1 matching 7 bases. V was pared by 6 bases and J by 0 bases, with 5 bases of the junction left unmatched. Looked up from germline, CDR1 is MDHEN and CDR2 is SYDVKM. The CDR3 spans 14 residues. The chain's CDR3 is CASRRPGGSYEQYF. CDR3 sequence (DNA): TGTGCCAGCAGGCGTCCAGGGGGCTCCTACGAGCAGTACTTC.

The CDR3 DNA is TGTGCCAGCAGCGTAGTGGTGAACGGGAGAAACTCCTACGAGCAGTACTTC. As protein: CASSVVVNGRNSYEQYF. The chain couples TRBV9 to TRBJ2-7; D might be TRBD2 (6 bases). Germline CDR1 SGDLS, CDR2 YYNGEE. V dropped 0 bases and J dropped 0 bases, with 16 bases sitting between them. This CDR3 contains 17 residues.

The rearrangement uses TRBV7-3 and TRBJ2-2; 10 bases align to TRBD2. The CDR3 covers 15 residues. V shed 5 bases, J shed 6 bases, and the junction held 6 bases outside the gene matches. Germline CDR1 SGHTA, CDR2 FQGTGA. The CDR3 loop is CASSQSGTSAGELFF. CDR3 DNA: TGTGCCAGCAGCCAGTCCGGGACTAGCGCCGGGGAGCTGTTTTTT.

The chain employs TRBV6-5 and TRBJ2-5; 7 positions agree with TRBD2. With the DNA end fitting TRBJ2-7 better, the J assignment may be wrong. The CDR3 runs 14 residues. Looked up from germline, CDR1 is MNHEY and CDR2 is SVGAGI. The CDR3 DNA is TGTGCCAGCAGCCCCCTGGGGGGGGCCTACGAGCAGTACTTC. Its translation: CASSPLGGAYEQYF.

This chain links TRBV5-5 with TRBJ1-5; 8 bases align to TRBD1. This CDR3 is 15 amino acids long. After removal of 0 bases from V and 8 bases from J, the junction contained 7 bases not matched to a gene. From germline, CDR1 is SGHKS and CDR2 YYEKEE (reference sequence). CDR3 sequence reads: CASSLATQGGEPQHF. The CDR3 DNA reads TGTGCCAGCAGCTTGGCCACACAGGGGGGAGAGCCCCAGCATTTT.

The CDR3 here is CATSRGGLADSYNEQFF. CDR3 DNA: TGTGCCACCAGCAGAGGGGGCCTTGCGGACTCCTACAATGAGCAGTTCTTC. The chain has TRBV15 and TRBJ2-1, with D maybe TRBD1 (5 bases). CDR1 and CDR2 (germline): LNHNV, YYDKDF (reference sequence). This CDR3 spans 17 amino acids. The V end was cut by 1 base, the J end by 0 bases, with 13 bases between. The full variable domain, its missing parts supplied by reference TRBV15 and TRBJ2-1, is DAMVIQNPRYQVTQFGKPVTLSCSQTLNHNVMYWYQQKSSQAPKLLFHYYDKDFNNEADTPDNFQSRRPNTSFCFLDIRSPGLGDTAMYLCATSRGGLADSYNEQFFGPGTRLTVL.

For this clone: This same CDR3 is encoded by further DNA sequences in the sample. The chain's CDR3 is CASRRTGQETQYF. CDR3 in DNA: TGTGCCAGTAGACGGACAGGTCAAGAGACCCAGTACTTC. This rearrangement joins TRBV19 to TRBJ2-5; 7 nucleotides line up with TRBD1. Looked up from germline, CDR1 is LNHDA and CDR2 is SQIVND (reference sequence). Losses at the gene ends were 6 bases for V and 2 bases for J; bases not matched to a gene: 3. The CDR3 has 13 residues.

The rearrangement links TRBV4-2 to TRBJ2-1; 12 bases map to TRBD2. This CDR3 is 16 amino acids long. CDR1 and CDR2 (germline): LGHNA, YNFKEQ. The J segment lost 6 bases and the V segment lost 6 bases, leaving 9 bases of the junction unmatched. CDR3 loop: CASSPSLAGGRNEQFF. The CDR3 bases are TGTGCCAGCAGTCCCTCACTAGCGGGAGGTCGCAATGAGCAGTTCTTC.

The chain has TRBV30 and TRBJ2-6, with 7 bases that match TRBD2. The CDR3 has 17 amino acids. Germline values: CDR1 GTSNPN, CDR2 SVGIG (reference sequence). V shed 2 bases, J shed 1 base, and the junction held 8 bases outside the gene matches. The CDR3 DNA follows: TGTGCCTGGAGTCCCAGGGAGGGAAGTTCTGGGGCCAACGTCCTGACTTTC. Its protein is CAWSPREGSSGANVLTF. Full variable domain (rest looked up from reference TRBV30 and TRBJ2-6): SQTIHQWPATLVQPVGSPLSLECTVEGTSNPNLYWYRQAAGRGLQLLFYSVGIGQISSEVPQNLSASRPQDRQFILSSKKLLLSDSGFYLCAWSPREGSSGANVLTFGAGSRLTVL.

This chain connects TRBV4-3 to TRBJ1-2; D not certain. V lost 0 bases and J lost 4, with 12 bases in between. Germline lookup yields CDR1 LGHNA and CDR2 YSLEER. This CDR3 has 15 residues. The CDR3 DNA is TGCGCCAGCAGCCAAGAACTAAAGGTTGGCTATGGCTACACCTTC. The encoded protein is CASSQELKVGYGYTF.

In DNA form, the CDR3 reads TGTGCCAGCAGCTCCCCTGGGGGCGGGGGAGGTCAAGATACGCAGTATTTT. Amino acid sequence: CASSSPGGGGGQDTQYF. The chain links TRBV5-4 to TRBJ2-3, with a weak D call TRBD2 (7 bases). Germline CDR1 reads SGHNT; CDR2 reads YYREEE (reference sequence). This CDR3 has 17 residues. Trimming removed 3 bases at V and 5 bases at J, with 22 bases between.

The V and J genes are TRBV27 and TRBJ2-7; 7 bases fit TRBD1. Germline values: CDR1 MNHEY, CDR2 SMNVEV (reference sequence). The CDR3 sequence is 13 residues long. V shed 6 bases, J shed 6 bases, and the junction held 8 bases outside the gene matches. The CDR3 loop reads CASSPRQGSEQYF. The CDR3 DNA is TGTGCCAGCAGCCCCCGACAGGGTAGCGAGCAGTACTTC.